Listed here are 15 T cell receptor beta chains from one sample, sequenced in a study of shared clonotypes between healthy human individuals. Profiling relied on immunoSEQ multiplex PCR, and the TCRdb table lists in-frame clones only, not all of them. This sample has roughly 650,000 clones; more than 95% occur once, and the top ten carry around 0.057%. Sequencing was done on a sample of naive CD4+ T cells sorted from blood. Documented subset: CD45RA+ positively selected. The receptors were gathered from a woman aged 25 to 45 in good health.

The chain recombines TRBV28 with TRBJ2-1; 9 bases line up with TRBD1. Germline V gene sequence: CDR1 MDHEN, CDR2 SYDVKM. Trimming took 6 bases from V and 8 from J; bases not matched to a gene: 8. This CDR3 comprises 14 residues. In DNA form, the CDR3 reads TGTGCCAGCAGGACCGGGACAGGGTTCCATGAGCAGTTCTTC. Translation gives CASRTGTGFHEQFF.

CDR3 in amino acids: CASLRGGSTDTQYF. In DNA form, the CDR3 reads TGTGCCAGCCTAAGGGGAGGGTCCACAGATACGCAGTATTTT. The chain links TRBV28 to TRBJ2-3; the match to TRBD2 covers 7 bases. V was pared by 8 bases and J by 2 bases, with 7 bases of the junction left unmatched. Germline V gene data show CDR1 as MDHEN and CDR2 as SYDVKM. The CDR3 is 14 amino acids.

The chain joins TRBV5-5 to TRBJ1-1; D perhaps matches TRBD1 (6 bases). The V gene's germline CDR1 is SGHKS and CDR2 YYEKEE (reference sequence). The V end was cut by 0 bases, the J end by 3 bases, with 12 bases between. The CDR3 extends over 15 amino acids. Written as DNA, the CDR3 is TGTGCCAGCAGCTTGGTCCGGGGGCGGTACACTGAAGCTTTCTTT. This sequence encodes CASSLVRGRYTEAFF.

This chain uses TRBV10-3 with TRBJ2-7; TRBD1 matches 8 bases. This CDR3 is 13 amino acids long. Germline V gene lookup returns CDR1 ENHRY and CDR2 SYGVKD. V shed 4 bases, J shed 2 bases, and the junction held 1 base outside the gene matches. The CDR3 reads CAISGGQAYEQYF. DNA of the CDR3: TGTGCCATCAGTGGGGGACAGGCCTACGAGCAGTACTTC.

The gene calls are TRBV19 and TRBJ1-4; D might be TRBD1 (5 bases). This CDR3 comprises 14 residues. CDR1 is LNHDA and CDR2 is SQIVND in the germline V gene (reference sequence). Deletions cut 10 bases from V and 4 bases from J, with 16 bases between. The CDR3 bases are TGTGCCACCAGAACCGGGACGGTTAATGAAAAACTGTTTTTT. Its protein is CATRTGTVNEKLFF. Filled out from reference TRBV19 and TRBJ1-4, the complete variable domain reads DGGITQSPKYLFRKEGQNVTLSCEQNLNHDAMYWYRQDPGQGLRLIYYSQIVNDFQKGDIAEGYSVSREKKESFPLTVTSAQKNPTAFYLCATRTGTVNEKLFFGSGTQLSVL.

This chain uses TRBV5-6 with TRBJ2-2; possibly TRBD1 for D (5 bases). The CDR3 is 13 amino acids. Germline-derived CDR1 and CDR2 are SGHDT and YYEEEE. V dropped 3 bases and J dropped 5 bases, with 8 bases sitting between them. The CDR3, as DNA: TGTGCCAGCAGCTGGACATTTACCGGGGAGCTGTTTTTT. It codes for CASSWTFTGELFF.

The rearrangement links TRBV5-4 to TRBJ2-3, with D perhaps TRBD1 (6 bases). The germline V gene encodes CDR1 SGHNT and CDR2 YYREEE (reference sequence). Trimming cost V 3 bases and J 2 bases, with 16 bases left between them. The length of the CDR3 is 16 residues. The CDR3 DNA is TGTGCCAGCAGCTCCGGGTTGGGGACATACACAGATACGCAGTATTTT. Translating gives CASSSGLGTYTDTQYF.

This chain links TRBV11-2 with TRBJ2-1, with 10 positions matching TRBD1. The J segment lost 3 bases and the V segment lost 6 bases, leaving 2 bases of the junction unmatched. Germline V gene data show CDR1 as SGHAT and CDR2 as FQNNGV. The length of the CDR3 is 14 residues. The CDR3 loop reads CASRRTGGYNEQFF. CDR3 DNA: TGTGCCAGCAGGCGGACAGGGGGCTACAATGAGCAGTTCTTC.

This sequence joins TRBV5-1 and TRBJ2-5; weak D call: TRBD1 (6 bases). The CDR3 is 13 residues long. V lost 2 bases, J lost 4 bases, and 9 bases lay in between. Looked up from germline, CDR1 is SGHRS and CDR2 is YFSETQ. As DNA, the CDR3 is TGCGCCAGCAGCTTACAGGGACCAGAGACCCAGTACTTC. This codes for CASSLQGPETQYF.

The DNA for the CDR3 is TGTGCCAGCAGCTTAGGGACCCTGAGCTCCTACGAGCAGTACTTC. It encodes CASSLGTLSSYEQYF. V gene TRBV11-1 combines with J gene TRBJ2-5; no firm D call. Gene TRBJ2-7 matches the end of the DNA better, so the J call may be wrong. The CDR3 contains 15 residues. The germline CDR1 and CDR2 sequences are SGHAT and FQDESV (reference sequence).

V is TRBV6-5 and J is TRBJ2-7; D is perhaps TRBD2 (6 bases). V was trimmed by 8 bases and J by 4 bases, leaving 21 bases between them. The CDR3 length is 15 residues. The germline CDR1 and CDR2 sequences are MNHEY and SVGAGI. CDR3 in amino acids: CASVSHRDSAYEQYF. The DNA of the CDR3 is TGTGCCAGCGTGAGTCATCGGGACTCAGCTTACGAGCAGTACTTC.

This clone was seen a handful of times. The chain is built from TRBV7-9 and TRBJ1-5; 8 nucleotides match TRBD1. Germline CDR1 SEHNR, CDR2 FQNEAQ (reference sequence). Trimming took 5 bases from V and 7 from J; bases not matched to a gene: 7. This CDR3 spans 14 amino acids. The CDR3 spells CASSHGQGGQPQHF. The CDR3, as DNA: TGTGCCAGCAGCCACGGACAGGGCGGACAGCCCCAGCATTTT.

V is TRBV5-5 and J is TRBJ1-1; the match to TRBD1 covers 9 bases. J lost 11 bases, V lost 4 bases, and 18 bases had no gene match. This CDR3 has 16 amino acids. Germline loops: CDR1 SGHKS, CDR2 YYEKEE (reference sequence). CDR3 DNA sequence: TGTGCCAGCAGCCCCGGGACAGGGAGTAGGGAGGTCATCGCTTTCTTT. Translating gives CASSPGTGSREVIAFF.

This chain links TRBV19 with TRBJ1-5; TRBD1 is a possible D gene (5 bases). The V end lost 7 bases, the J end lost 0 bases, and 13 bases lay between the germline ends. Germline V CDR1 and CDR2: LNHDA, SQIVND (reference sequence). This CDR3 is 15 amino acids long. The CDR3 nucleotides are TGTGCCAGTATTCTAGACAGAAATAGCAATCAGCCCCAGCATTTT. Amino acids: CASILDRNSNQPQHF.

This chain links TRBV27 with TRBJ1-2, with no clear D. CDR3 length equals 12 residues. Germline loops: CDR1 MNHEY, CDR2 SMNVEV (reference sequence). Trimming shortened V by 2 bases and J by 6 bases, and 7 bases separated the two germline ends. CDR3 nucleotides: TGTGCCAGCAGTTTAAAGGGAAATGGCTACACCTTC. Its protein product is CASSLKGNGYTF.